Listed below are T cell receptor beta chains from one sample, sequenced in a study of technical replicates of blood from a handful of donors. Data came from immunoSEQ multiplex PCR; TCRdb stores just in-frame clones and leaves some out. This sample carries about 75,000 clones, approximately 96% of them seen once, and the ten largest clones take around 0.18%. The sequenced material came from T cells isolated from PBMCs. The receptor source for this set is a human donor in good health. Both conserved end residues are part of each CDR3. The order of the fields is V gene, D gene, clone size, J gene, CDR3 DNA, CDR3 protein. A D gene is named only where the DNA matches it firmly. Not all rows give a size; the values are once, few, many and, for expanded clones, a class.

v_gene: TRBV2
d_gene: -
abundance: -
j_gene: TRBJ2-7
CDR3nt: TGTGCCACCACAGAGACCCGCTACGAGCAGTACTTC
CDR3aa: CATTETRYEQYF

v_gene: TRBV7-8
d_gene: TRBD1
abundance: -
j_gene: TRBJ2-6
CDR3nt: TGTGCCAGCAGCTTAGGTGTACGGGACAGCTACTCTGGGGCCAACGTCCTGACTTTC
CDR3aa: CASSLGVRDSYSGANVLTF

v_gene: TRBV30
d_gene: -
abundance: -
j_gene: TRBJ1-3
CDR3nt: TGTGCCTGGAATCAGGATGCTGGAAACACCATATATTTT
CDR3aa: CAWNQDAGNTIYF

v_gene: TRBV5-1
d_gene: -
abundance: -
j_gene: TRBJ2-3
CDR3nt: TGCGCCAGCAGCTTAGACACAAACACAGATACGCAGTATTTT
CDR3aa: CASSLDTNTDTQYF

v_gene: TRBV6-5
d_gene: TRBD1
abundance: -
j_gene: TRBJ1-2
CDR3nt: TGTGCCAGCAGTTACCTCGACAGGGGGTATGGCTACACCTTC
CDR3aa: CASSYLDRGYGYTF

v_gene: TRBV5-1
d_gene: TRBD1
abundance: -
j_gene: TRBJ1-5
CDR3nt: TGCGCCAGCAGCTTGGGGGGGACAGAGAATCAGCCCCAGCATTTT
CDR3aa: CASSLGGTENQPQHF

v_gene: TRBV27
d_gene: TRBD2
abundance: -
j_gene: TRBJ2-2
CDR3nt: TGTGCCAGCAGTCCCACGGGGGGGTCGCTGATACCCGGGGAGCTGTTTTTT
CDR3aa: CASSPTGGSLIPGELFF

v_gene: TRBV19
d_gene: TRBD1
abundance: once
j_gene: TRBJ1-2
CDR3nt: TGTGCCAGTAGACAAGGACAGGGGAACATCTATGGCTACACCTTC
CDR3aa: CASRQGQGNIYGYTF

v_gene: TRBV5-6
d_gene: TRBD2
abundance: -
j_gene: TRBJ2-7
CDR3nt: TGTGCCAGCAGCTTGGGAAGCGGGGGGGCCTACGAGCAGTACTTC
CDR3aa: CASSLGSGGAYEQYF

v_gene: TRBV7-9
d_gene: TRBD1
abundance: -
j_gene: TRBJ2-1
CDR3nt: TGTGCCAGCAGCCTTGGGCAGGGGGTAGTCAATGAGCAGTTCTTC
CDR3aa: CASSLGQGVVNEQFF

v_gene: TRBV4-1
d_gene: -
abundance: -
j_gene: TRBJ2-6
CDR3nt: TGCGCCAGCAGCGAGAGGGCCCACACTGGGGCCAACGTCCTGACTTTC
CDR3aa: CASSERAHTGANVLTF

v_gene: TRBV28
d_gene: -
abundance: -
j_gene: TRBJ2-3
CDR3nt: TGTGCCAGCAGTTTGGTACGGGGCACAGATACGCAGTATTTT
CDR3aa: CASSLVRGTDTQYF

v_gene: TRBV10-3
d_gene: -
abundance: -
j_gene: TRBJ2-1
CDR3nt: TGTGCCATCAGTGGACCAGGGCAGGGCGACTACAATGAGCAGTTCTTC
CDR3aa: CAISGPGQGDYNEQFF

v_gene: TRBV5-5
d_gene: -
abundance: -
j_gene: TRBJ1-2
CDR3nt: TGTGCCAGCAGATACGAGGGTGCTGGCTATGGCTACACCTTC
CDR3aa: CASRYEGAGYGYTF

v_gene: TRBV10-3
d_gene: -
abundance: -
j_gene: TRBJ2-5
CDR3nt: TGTGCCATCAGCAGCGACCCGAAAGAGACCCAGTACTTC
CDR3aa: CAISSDPKETQYF

v_gene: TRBV28
d_gene: TRBD2
abundance: -
j_gene: TRBJ2-3
CDR3nt: TGTGCCAGCAGTTCTCGGACTAGCGGGAGGATGAATACGCAGTATTTT
CDR3aa: CASSSRTSGRMNTQYF

v_gene: TRBV6-5
d_gene: -
abundance: -
j_gene: TRBJ1-1
CDR3nt: TGTGCCAGCAGTCAGGGGCAGAACACTGAAGCTTTCTTT
CDR3aa: CASSQGQNTEAFF

v_gene: TRBV2
d_gene: -
abundance: once
j_gene: TRBJ2-2
CDR3nt: TGTGCCAGCAGTTTTCTTCTAGAGGCGAACACCGGGGAGCTGTTTTTT
CDR3aa: CASSFLLEANTGELFF

v_gene: TRBV9
d_gene: TRBD2
abundance: once
j_gene: TRBJ2-1
CDR3nt: TGTGCCAGCAGCGTAGGAGCGGGAGGTATTAATGAGCAGTTCTTC
CDR3aa: CASSVGAGGINEQFF

v_gene: TRBV6-4
d_gene: TRBD2
abundance: few
j_gene: TRBJ2-3
CDR3nt: TGTGCCAGCAGCCCTGAGGGACTAGCGGCGCAGTATTTT
CDR3aa: CASSPEGLAAQYF

v_gene: TRBV2
d_gene: TRBD2
abundance: -
j_gene: TRBJ2-1
CDR3nt: TGTGCCAGCAAGGTCGGTCTAGCGGTCTACAATGAGCAGTTCTTC
CDR3aa: CASKVGLAVYNEQFF

v_gene: TRBV27
d_gene: -
abundance: -
j_gene: TRBJ2-3
CDR3nt: TGTGCCAGCAGTTTATCGAGGGCAGATACGCAGTATTTT
CDR3aa: CASSLSRADTQYF

v_gene: TRBV7-8
d_gene: -
abundance: -
j_gene: TRBJ2-7
CDR3nt: TGTGCCAGCAGCTTCCGGACAGAGTACTACGAGCAGTACTTC
CDR3aa: CASSFRTEYYEQYF

v_gene: TRBV7-8
d_gene: TRBD2
abundance: -
j_gene: TRBJ2-3
CDR3nt: TGTGCCAGCAGCACAGACTGGACTAGCGGGATCCGTGGAGATACGCAGTATTTT
CDR3aa: CASSTDWTSGIRGDTQYF

v_gene: TRBV19
d_gene: -
abundance: -
j_gene: TRBJ1-5
CDR3nt: TGTGCCAGTAGTATGGAGAGGCGGGTCGCTAATCAGCCCCAGCATTTT
CDR3aa: CASSMERRVANQPQHF

v_gene: TRBV10-1
d_gene: -
abundance: -
j_gene: TRBJ2-1
CDR3nt: TGCGCCAGCAGTCGGAGTAATAGCGTTGAGCAGTTCTTC
CDR3aa: CASSRSNSVEQFF

v_gene: TRBV2
d_gene: TRBD2
abundance: -
j_gene: TRBJ2-7
CDR3nt: TGTGCCAGCAGTGGACTAGCGGGAGCGCCGCCCCTGGGATTC
CDR3aa: CASSGLAGAPPLGF